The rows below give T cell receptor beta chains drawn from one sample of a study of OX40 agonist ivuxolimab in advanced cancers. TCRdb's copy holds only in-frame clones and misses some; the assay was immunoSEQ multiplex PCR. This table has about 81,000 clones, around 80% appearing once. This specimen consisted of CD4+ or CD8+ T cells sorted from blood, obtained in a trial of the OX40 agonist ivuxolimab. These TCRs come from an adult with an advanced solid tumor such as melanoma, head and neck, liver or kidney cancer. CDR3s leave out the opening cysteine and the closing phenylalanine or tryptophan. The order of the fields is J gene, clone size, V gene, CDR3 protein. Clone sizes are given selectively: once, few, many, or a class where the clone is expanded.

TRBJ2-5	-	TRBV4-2	ASSQPILGAGGQQETQY
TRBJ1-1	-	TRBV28	ASSPGVLNTEAF
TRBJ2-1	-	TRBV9	ASASSYNEQF
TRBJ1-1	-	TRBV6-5	ATFTSQGGTEAF
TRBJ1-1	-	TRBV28	ASRRNRPLNTEAF
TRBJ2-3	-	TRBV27	ASRLGGTDTQY
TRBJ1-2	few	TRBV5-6	ASSPRPVNYGYT
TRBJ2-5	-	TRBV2	ASSEEGGIQETQY
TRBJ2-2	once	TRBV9	ASTLGGWGAGELF
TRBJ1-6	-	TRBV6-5	ASSPSDRGLPLH
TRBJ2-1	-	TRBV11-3	ASSLVSGPQF
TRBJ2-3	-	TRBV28	ASSWSRGRKDTQY
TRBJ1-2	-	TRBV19	ASSKDRIFYGYT
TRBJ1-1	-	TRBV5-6	ASSSDGNTEAF
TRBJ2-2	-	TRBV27	ASSFLTGVNTGELF
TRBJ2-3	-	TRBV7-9	AAPGGPRDTQY
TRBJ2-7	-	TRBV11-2	ASSSRLAGGGPYEQY
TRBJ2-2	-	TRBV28	VSTSRGRRSGELF
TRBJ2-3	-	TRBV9	ASSVDAQRADTQY
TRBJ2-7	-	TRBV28	ASSRAGAFGSSYEQY